This TCR beta chain stems from a study of shared clonotypes between healthy human individuals. Study-level information: The cohort comprised two women and a few men. Their ages spanned 18 to 49 years. Study findings and constraints: The expectation was that sequencing depth would affect clonotype sharing among donors. Shared across four donors were roughly 4.7% of the naive CD4 clonotypes.

Several immunoSEQ plates held equal portions of the genomic DNA taken from each subset. Sequencing was performed with immunoSEQ multiplex PCR; in TCRdb, only in-frame clones are kept and a portion is missing. The table has some 2,100,000 clones, roughly 91% seen once; the top ten hold around 1.7%. The germline V gene has CDR1 MNHNS and CDR2 SASEGT. This CDR3 contains 16 residues. V was cut by 3 bases and J by 4 bases, with 15 bases left in between. Concerning this clone itself: As yet, its antigen is unknown.

Terminally differentiated effector memory CD45RA+ cells were excluded from the naive CD8 cells, which were CD45RO-negative and positively selected for CCR7. The chain recombines TRBV6-1 with TRBJ1-4; a weak D match, TRBD1 (6 bases). The sequenced material came from naive CD8+ T cells from PBMCs. The clonotype comes from a man between 18 and 35 years old in good health. Some clones in this sample may be carry-over from other donors' samples. Written as DNA, the CDR3 is TGTGCCAGCAGTGACTGGAGAGGACAGTTTAATGAAAAACTGTTTTTT. It codes for CASSDWRGQFNEKLFF.